This T cell receptor beta chain was obtained from a study of control samples from healthy donors and cancer patients. Data came from immunoSEQ multiplex PCR; TCRdb stores just in-frame clones and leaves some out. The repertoire holds 150,000 to 200,000 clones, roughly 88% seen once, with around 5% in the top ten. The CDR3 contains 13 residues. Germline CDR1 is GTSNPN and CDR2 is SVGIG (reference sequence). J gave up 7 bases and V 7 bases, and 8 bases lay outside the gene matches. The chain carries TRBV30 and TRBJ1-1; 11 nucleotides agree with TRBD1. The material sequenced was blood. This clonotype was obtained from a woman between 25 and 40 years old in good health. CDR3 amino acids: CASSGQGAIEAFF. The DNA for the CDR3 is TGTGCCTCCTCCGGACAGGGGGCAATTGAAGCTTTCTTT.